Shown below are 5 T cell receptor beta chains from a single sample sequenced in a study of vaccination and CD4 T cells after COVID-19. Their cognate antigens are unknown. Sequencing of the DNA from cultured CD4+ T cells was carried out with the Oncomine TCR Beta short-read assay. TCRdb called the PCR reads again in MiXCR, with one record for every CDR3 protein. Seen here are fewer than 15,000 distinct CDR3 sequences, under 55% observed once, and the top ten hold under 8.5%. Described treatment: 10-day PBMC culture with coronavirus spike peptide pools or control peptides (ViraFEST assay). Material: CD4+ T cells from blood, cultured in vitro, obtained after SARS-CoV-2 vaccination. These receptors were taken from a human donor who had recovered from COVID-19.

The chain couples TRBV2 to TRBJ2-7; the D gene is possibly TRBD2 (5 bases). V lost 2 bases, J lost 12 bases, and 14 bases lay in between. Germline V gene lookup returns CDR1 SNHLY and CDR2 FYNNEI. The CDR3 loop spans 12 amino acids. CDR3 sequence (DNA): TGTGCCAGCAGTGAATTCGAGGGTAGGGCGTACTTC. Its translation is CASSEFEGRAYF.

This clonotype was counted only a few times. The CDR3 DNA sequence: TGTGCCAGCAGCTTAGGAGGGCTGCAGCCCCAGCATTTT. Its translation is CASSLGGLQPQHF. The rearrangement joins TRBV7-9 to TRBJ1-5; no definite D call. The germline V gene encodes CDR1 SEHNR and CDR2 FQNEAQ (reference sequence). This CDR3 contains 13 residues. V shed 1 base and J shed 7 bases, with 8 bases lying between them.

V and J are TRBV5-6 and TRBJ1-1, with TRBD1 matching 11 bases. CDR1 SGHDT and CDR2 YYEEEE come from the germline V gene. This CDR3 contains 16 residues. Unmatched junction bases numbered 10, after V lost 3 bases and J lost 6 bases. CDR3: CASSWRTGGAESEAFF. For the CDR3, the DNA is TGTGCCAGCAGCTGGAGGACAGGGGGCGCAGAGTCTGAAGCTTTCTTT.

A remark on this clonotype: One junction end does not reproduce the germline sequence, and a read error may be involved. CDR3 residues: CASSPRGGVPMNPEAFF. In DNA, the CDR3 is TGTGCCAGCAGTCCAAGGGGGGGGGTACCCATGAACCCTGAAGCTTTCTTT. The chain combines TRBV28 with TRBJ1-1, with D possibly TRBD1 on 6 matching bases. The CDR3 runs to 17 residues. CDR1 and CDR2 from the germline V gene are MDHEN and SYDVKM.

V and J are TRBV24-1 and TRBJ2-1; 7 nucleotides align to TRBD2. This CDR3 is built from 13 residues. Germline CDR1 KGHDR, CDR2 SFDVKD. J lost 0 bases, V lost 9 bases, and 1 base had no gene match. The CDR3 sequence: CATGGSSYNEQFF. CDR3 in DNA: TGTGCCACCGGCGGGAGCTCCTACAATGAGCAGTTCTTC.